This T cell receptor beta chain was observed in a study of beta chain features in type 1 diabetes. Study-wide context: Across every sample, around 100,000,000 sorted cells were examined in total.

About this clone itself: Its antigen is undetermined.

The sequenced template was cDNA made from the entire isolated RNA. About 3.57 million reads per sample were averaged for naive, central memory and regulatory samples. The assay was immunoSEQ multiplex PCR, and TCRdb's table has in-frame clones only and misses some. Here the sample spans under 800,000 clones, about 16% being singletons. The study, taken as a whole, reports: The similarity of naive, central memory and Treg TCRB repertoires appeared greater among patients than among healthy donors. Among patients with Type 1 diabetes, TCRB CDR3s were moderately but significantly shorter in every one of the four CD4+ subsets.

The TCR was taken from a young man in good health. Specimen: naive CD4+ T cells from blood.

DNA of the CDR3: TGTGCCAGCAGCGTAGCTGGCGGGAACTTGTGGGAGACCCAGTACTTC. It translates to CASSVAGGNLWETQYF. The chain has TRBV9 and TRBJ2-5; perhaps TRBD2 as D (6 bases). CDR3 length equals 16 residues. V lost 0 bases and J 5 bases, leaving 17 bases between the germline ends. CDR1 and CDR2 from the germline V gene are SGDLS and YYNGEE.